Listed below are T cell receptor beta chains from one sample, sequenced in a study of T cells after yellow fever vaccination. TCRdb analysed the 5' RACE reads with MiXCR anew, one entry per CDR3 protein. The sample records 450,000 to 550,000 distinct CDR3 sequences, around a fifth being singletons. The starting material was PBMCs, obtained roughly 20 days after the first yellow fever vaccination. These TCRs come from a man aged 18 to 29 who received the YFV17D yellow fever vaccine. The CDR3 runs from the conserved cysteine through the conserved F or W. A D gene is named only where the DNA matches it firmly. Clone size, where shown, is once, few, many, or a class for clones that have expanded.

d_call clone_size j_call v_call cdr3_aa cdr3_nt
NA NA TRBJ2-7 TRBV10-3 CAISDFGMPMYEQYF TGTGCCATCAGTGATTTCGGCATGCCCATGTACGAGCAGTACTTC
TRBD2 NA TRBJ2-5 TRBV12-3/TRBV12-4 CASRLAGETQYF TGTGCCAGCAGACTAGCGGGCGAGACCCAGTACTTC
TRBD1 few TRBJ2-2 TRBV7-8 CASSQATGEGELFF TGTGCCAGCAGCCAAGCGACAGGGGAGGGGGAGCTGTTTTTT
NA NA TRBJ2-7 TRBV6-1 CASSGTEPYEQYF TGTGCCAGCAGTGGGACCGAACCCTACGAGCAGTACTTC
NA many TRBJ2-4 TRBV18 CASSPDRNKNIQYF TGTGCCAGCTCACCGGACAGAAACAAAAACATTCAGTACTTC
NA NA TRBJ1-4 TRBV12-3/TRBV12-4 CASSPTIWGNEKLFF TGTGCCAGCAGCCCCACGATTTGGGGGAATGAAAAACTGTTTTTT
TRBD1 few TRBJ1-1 TRBV7-3 CASSPQGGMAFF TGTGCCAGCAGCCCCCAGGGGGGTATGGCTTTCTTT
NA few TRBJ1-6 TRBV4-3 CASSQDLGPNSPLHF TGCGCCAGCAGCCAAGATTTAGGCCCGAATTCACCCCTCCACTTT
TRBD1 NA TRBJ2-1 TRBV6-5 CASSYSRQGHNEQFF TGTGCCAGCAGTTACTCGCGACAGGGACACAATGAGCAGTTCTTC
NA once TRBJ2-1 TRBV28 CASAPPGRAKQFF TGTGCCAGCGCCCCCCCGGGCAGGGCTAAGCAGTTCTTC
NA NA TRBJ2-4 TRBV20-1 CSARQGSGKNIQYF TGCAGTGCTAGACAGGGATCGGGCAAAAACATTCAGTACTTC
NA NA TRBJ2-5 TRBV20-1 CSAGRGGRETQYF TGCAGTGCTGGGCGTGGGGGGCGGGAGACCCAGTACTTC
NA few TRBJ2-1 TRBV2 CASKGGSGYQYNEQFF TGTGCCAGCAAGGGGGGATCAGGTTATCAATACAATGAGCAGTTCTTC
TRBD2 few TRBJ2-3 TRBV29-1 CSATRGEGDTQYF TGCAGCGCCACGCGCGGGGAGGGGGATACGCAGTATTTT
NA NA TRBJ1-1 TRBV4-1 CASSQLQGGMDTEAFF TGCGCCAGCAGCCAATTACAAGGAGGGATGGACACTGAAGCTTTCTTT
TRBD1 few TRBJ1-2 TRBV18 CASSPGTGSNYGYTF TGTGCCAGCTCACCCGGGACAGGGTCCAACTATGGCTACACCTTC
NA few TRBJ2-7 TRBV18 CASSQTIGGSTYEQYF TGTGCCAGCTCACAGACTATCGGGGGATCCACCTACGAGCAGTACTTC
TRBD1 NA TRBJ1-4 TRBV10-3 CAIRDRANEKLFF TGTGCCATTCGGGACAGAGCTAATGAAAAACTGTTTTTT
NA few TRBJ2-7 TRBV29-1 CSVEAGQRFEQYF TGCAGCGTTGAAGCCGGACAGCGGTTCGAGCAGTACTTC
NA few TRBJ1-1 TRBV5-1 CASSLLGDNTEAFF TGCGCCAGCAGCTTGTTGGGTGACAACACTGAAGCTTTCTTT
NA few TRBJ2-3 TRBV7-9 CASSLGDRPSTDTQYF TGTGCCAGCAGCTTGGGTGACCGACCTAGCACAGATACGCAGTATTTT
TRBD2 NA TRBJ2-1 TRBV3-1 CASSQAGAGGQYNEQFF TGTGCCAGCAGCCAAGCGGGAGCGGGGGGGCAGTACAATGAGCAGTTCTTC
TRBD2 few TRBJ2-1 TRBV12-3/TRBV12-4 CASGRLAAYNEQFF TGTGCCAGCGGAAGACTAGCGGCCTACAATGAGCAGTTCTTC
TRBD1 NA TRBJ2-1 TRBV4-3 CASSQFGQGALDEQFF TGCGCCAGCAGCCAGTTTGGGCAGGGGGCCCTCGATGAGCAGTTCTTC
NA NA TRBJ1-2 TRBV7-2 CASSLTSHGGYTF TGTGCCAGCAGCTTGACTAGCCACGGGGGCTACACCTTC
NA few TRBJ1-5 TRBV6-5 CASSFSREGRNQPQHF TGTGCCAGCAGTTTCAGCAGGGAGGGTCGCAATCAGCCCCAGCATTTT
NA few TRBJ2-3 TRBV4-3 CASSRRTFSTDTQYF TGCGCCAGCAGCCGCAGGACCTTTAGCACAGATACGCAGTATTTT
NA NA TRBJ2-1 TRBV14 CASSIQGRNEQFF TGTGCCAGCAGCATCCAGGGAAGGAATGAGCAGTTCTTC
NA few TRBJ1-1 TRBV5-4 CASSWDKMNTEAFF TGTGCCAGCAGCTGGGACAAGATGAACACTGAAGCTTTCTTT
NA few TRBJ2-1 TRBV6-2/TRBV6-3 CASSWSGFGAQYEQFF TGTGCCAGCAGTTGGTCCGGGTTCGGGGCACAATATGAGCAGTTCTTC
NA NA TRBJ1-6 TRBV4-1 CASSQLGPDYNSPLHF TGCGCCAGCAGCCAACTGGGGCCGGATTATAATTCACCCCTCCACTTT
TRBD1 few TRBJ2-7 TRBV4-1 CASSSGTGLSYEQYF TGCGCCAGCAGTTCCGGGACAGGGCTGTCCTACGAGCAGTACTTC
NA NA TRBJ2-2 TRBV29-1 CSVEEAPTGELFF TGCAGCGTTGAAGAGGCCCCGACAGGGGAGCTGTTTTTT
NA NA TRBJ1-4 TRBV7-8 CASSPYGRPEKLFF TGTGCCAGCAGCCCATACGGTCGCCCCGAAAAACTGTTTTTT
TRBD2 many TRBJ2-1 TRBV20-1 CSALGLGNEQFF TGCAGTGCCCTAGGACTAGGTAATGAGCAGTTCTTC
TRBD2 few TRBJ2-1 TRBV6-2/TRBV6-3 CASSPYTSGYNEQFF TGTGCCAGCAGCCCCTATACTAGCGGCTACAATGAGCAGTTCTTC
NA NA TRBJ2-5 TRBV5-4 CASSLNRGDGETQYF TGTGCCAGCAGCTTGAATAGGGGTGACGGAGAGACCCAGTACTTC
NA many TRBJ1-4 TRBV7-2 CASSLGGTNEKLFF TGTGCCAGCAGCTTAGGGGGGACTAATGAAAAACTGTTTTTT
TRBD1 NA TRBJ1-6 TRBV6-2/TRBV6-3 CASRILSLTGGRPPLHF TGTGCCAGCAGGATACTCAGCTTGACAGGGGGCCGTCCACCCCTCCACTTT
NA once TRBJ1-4 TRBV18 CASSQGHDSEKLFF TGTGCCAGCTCACAAGGACATGATAGTGAAAAACTGTTTTTT
NA NA TRBJ1-1 TRBV5-1 CASSLESPNTEAFF TGCGCCAGCAGCTTGGAAAGCCCTAACACTGAAGCTTTCTTT
TRBD1 NA TRBJ2-7 TRBV7-9 CASSPSDRGDSYEQYF TGTGCCAGCAGTCCATCAGACAGGGGGGATTCCTACGAGCAGTACTTC